These 5 T cell receptor beta chains were sequenced from one sample in a study of blood T cell repertoires in COVID-19. Produced via immunoSEQ multiplex PCR; TCRdb's table is partial and in-frame only. This table has around 42,000 clones, just under 85% appearing once. Material for sequencing was peripheral blood. The receptors here all came from a woman aged 55-70 years with acute or convalescent COVID-19.

The chain carries TRBV19 and TRBJ1-2; D may be TRBD1 (5 bases). V lost 4 bases and J lost 7, with 10 bases in between. Germline V gene data show CDR1 as LNHDA and CDR2 as SQIVND (reference sequence). The CDR3 loop spans 12 amino acids. This CDR3 is CASSSRGIGYTF. DNA for the CDR3: TGTGCCAGTAGTAGCCGGGGGATTGGCTACACCTTC.

The chain has TRBV19 and TRBJ2-7; D is unresolved. Per the germline V gene, CDR1 is LNHDA and CDR2 is SQIVND (reference sequence). The CDR3 has 15 amino acids. V lost 5 bases and J lost 0, with 14 bases in between. The CDR3 nucleotides are TGTGCCAGTAGTGGTCGAGACTCCTTCTCCTACGAGCAGTACTTC. Its translation: CASSGRDSFSYEQYF.

The DNA for the CDR3 is TGTGCCAGTAGTAATGGTTGGGGAGTCTCTGGAAACACCATATATTTT. Encoded protein: CASSNGWGVSGNTIYF. V is TRBV19 and J is TRBJ1-3; D not certain. This CDR3 is built from 16 residues. Germline CDR1 reads LNHDA; CDR2 reads SQIVND (reference sequence). V dropped 4 bases and J dropped 0 bases, with 13 bases sitting between them.

This clone was detected once. The rearrangement links TRBV19 to TRBJ2-7; weak D call: TRBD1 (7 bases). Germline assignment: CDR1 LNHDA and CDR2 SQIVND (reference sequence). This CDR3 comprises 14 residues. V lost 10 bases to trimming and J lost 2 bases, with 18 bases between them. CDR3 coding DNA: TGTGCCACCCAGGGGGGCAGGGGAGCCTACGAGCAGTACTTC. Protein sequence: CATQGGRGAYEQYF.

The chain has TRBV5-4 and TRBJ2-1, with TRBD1 matching over 9 bases. The CDR3 is made up of 14 amino acids. Germline loops: CDR1 SGHNT, CDR2 YYREEE (reference sequence). J gave up 4 bases and V 4 bases, and 3 bases lay outside the gene matches. CDR3 protein: CASSGTGNYNEQFF. The CDR3 bases are TGTGCCAGCAGCGGGACAGGGAATTACAATGAGCAGTTCTTC.